A single sample is the source of the 20 T cell receptor beta chains below, sequenced in a study of blood T cell repertoires in COVID-19. Repertoires were generated with immunoSEQ multiplex PCR, while TCRdb's copy carries only in-frame clones and drops some. The sample lists hundreds of thousands of clones; over 75% were seen once. Sequenced: PBMCs or T cells enriched from blood (not recorded which). The source is a woman between 40 and 50 years old who had recovered from COVID-19.

The chain uses TRBV27 and TRBJ2-5; 11 positions agree with TRBD2. J was trimmed by 5 bases and V by 2 bases; bases with no gene match: 7. In germline, CDR1 is MNHEY, CDR2 SMNVEV (reference sequence). CDR3 length: 16 residues. The CDR3 DNA reads as TGTGCCAGCAGTTTAGGTAGCGGGAGGGCCGGGGAGACCCAGTACTTC. Translating gives CASSLGSGRAGETQYF.

This clone was detected a few times. The chain links TRBV5-1 to TRBJ1-1; a possible D gene is TRBD1 (6 bases). This CDR3 is built from 17 residues. Trimming pared 0 bases from V and 6 bases from J, leaving 21 bases between. Germline assignment: CDR1 SGHRS and CDR2 YFSETQ. For the CDR3, the DNA is TGCGCCAGCAGCTTGGCCGCGGGGGGCGGGTTGCGCCCTGAAGCTTTCTTT. Amino acids: CASSLAAGGGLRPEAFF. Supplemented by reference TRBV5-1 and TRBJ1-1, the full variable domain reads KAGVTQTPRYLIKTRGQQVTLSCSPISGHRSVSWYQQTPGQGLQFLFEYFSETQRNKGNFPGRFSGRQFSNSRSEMNVSTLELGDSALYLCASSLAAGGGLRPEAFFGQGTRLTVV.

The chain carries TRBV30 and TRBJ2-3, with D perhaps TRBD1 (6 bases). The V end was cut by 5 bases, the J end by 0 bases, with 12 bases between. CDR3 length equals 14 residues. The germline V gene has CDR1 GTSNPN and CDR2 SVGIG (reference sequence). As DNA, the CDR3 is TGTGCCTGGTCGACAGGCACTAGCACAGATACGCAGTATTTT. It is translated as CAWSTGTSTDTQYF.

This chain links TRBV12-3 or TRBV12-4 with TRBJ2-3; D gene uncertain. The V end lost 1 base, the J end lost 6 bases, and 5 bases lay between the germline ends. The length of the CDR3 is 12 residues. The CDR3 sequence is CASSLVADTQYF. The CDR3 DNA reads TGTGCCAGCAGTTTAGTCGCGGATACGCAGTATTTT.

The rearrangement links TRBV7-3 to TRBJ1-5, with TRBD1 identical over 10 bases. Germline V gives CDR1 SGHTA, CDR2 FQGTGA. The J segment lost 6 bases and the V segment lost 5 bases, leaving 7 bases of the junction unmatched. This CDR3 has 15 residues. The CDR3 loop is CASSLDRGQGQPQHF. CDR3 bases: TGTGCCAGCAGCCTTGACAGGGGGCAGGGTCAGCCCCAGCATTTT.

J is TRBJ2-2 and V is TRBV7-3; the D gene is possibly TRBD2 (6 bases). The germline V gene has CDR1 SGHTA and CDR2 FQGTGA. Trimming left V 2 bases short and J 2 bases short, with 12 bases between. The CDR3 sequence is 16 residues long. The CDR3 nucleotides are TGTGCCAGCAGCTTAGAGGTAGCGGCCAACACCGGGGAGCTGTTTTTT. This gives the protein CASSLEVAANTGELFF.

This chain links TRBV7-8 with TRBJ2-1; D unresolved. The V gene lost 6 bases and the J gene lost 6 bases, with 9 bases spanning the gap. The CDR3 length is 12 residues. Germline loops: CDR1 SGHVS, CDR2 FQNEAQ. The CDR3 nucleotides read TGTGCCAGCAGTCAGCGATTCAATGAGCAGTTCTTC. Its translation is CASSQRFNEQFF.

The rearrangement uses TRBV21-1 and TRBJ2-3; TRBD1 is the table's D call and was not checked against the DNA. TRBV21-1 is flagged as a pseudogene. This CDR3 is 17 amino acids long. The CDR3 DNA reads as TGTGCCAGCAGCAAATACTCACGGACAGGGGGCTCAGATACGCAGTATTTT. It codes for CASSKYSRTGGSDTQYF.

In DNA form, the CDR3 reads TGTGCCAGCAGTGAAGCGAGGGCAGCAACTAACTATGGCTACACCTTC. Translated: CASSEARAATNYGYTF. The chain links TRBV6-1 to TRBJ1-2; D uncertain. The CDR3 loop spans 16 amino acids. Germline CDR1 reads MNHNS; CDR2 reads SASEGT. Trimming took off 0 bases at V and 0 bases at J, with 11 bases between the two ends.

The J gene is TRBJ2-2, the V gene TRBV7-8, with a possible D match to TRBD1 (5 bases). The CDR3 contains 14 residues. Trimming cost V 2 bases and J 2 bases, with 6 bases left between them. Per the germline V gene, CDR1 is SGHVS and CDR2 is FQNEAQ. DNA for the CDR3: TGTGCCAGCAGCTTACAGGGTAACACCGGGGAGCTGTTTTTT. Translated, it gives CASSLQGNTGELFF.

The gene calls are TRBV12-3 or TRBV12-4 and TRBJ1-2; D is unresolved. The CDR3 covers 13 residues. V was trimmed by 1 base and J by 4 bases, leaving 7 bases between them. The CDR3 region has the DNA TGTGCCAGCAGTTTAGTGGGAGGCTATGGCTACACCTTC. Protein sequence: CASSLVGGYGYTF.

The chain carries TRBV19 and TRBJ2-4; 8 positions agree with TRBD1. The V gene's germline CDR1 is LNHDA and CDR2 SQIVND (reference sequence). Losses at the gene ends were 3 bases for V and 4 bases for J; bases not matched to a gene: 2. The CDR3 spans 14 residues. The DNA for the CDR3 is TGTGCCAGTAGTATCGGGACAGGAAAAAACATTCAGTACTTC. Translating gives CASSIGTGKNIQYF.

The gene calls are TRBV5-1 and TRBJ2-7; 7 nucleotides line up with TRBD1. Germline CDR1 is SGHRS and CDR2 is YFSETQ. The length of the CDR3 is 13 residues. The ends lost 1 base at V and 3 bases at J; junction bases unmatched: 1. The CDR3 protein is CASSLNRGYEQYF. Here the CDR3 DNA reads TGCGCCAGCAGCTTGAACAGGGGCTACGAGCAGTACTTC.

Concerning this clone: The sample contains more than one DNA sequence encoding this CDR3. The chain links TRBV30 to TRBJ1-1; D unclear. The CDR3 has 12 amino acids. The germline V and J ends were trimmed by 4 bases and 1 base, with 7 bases remaining between them. Germline loops: CDR1 GTSNPN, CDR2 SVGIG (reference sequence). This CDR3 reads CAWIGGNTEAFF. CDR3 nucleotides: TGTGCCTGGATAGGAGGGAACACTGAAGCTTTCTTT.

This clone was detected only a few times. The rearrangement links TRBV28 to TRBJ1-1; 10 nucleotides line up with TRBD1. V lost 8 bases to trimming and J lost 3 bases; unmatched junction nucleotides: 9. Germline-derived CDR1 and CDR2 are MDHEN and SYDVKM. This CDR3 comprises 15 residues. CDR3 nucleotides: TGTGCCAGCTTCGGGACAGGGGAAGGAGACACTGAAGCTTTCTTT. It translates to CASFGTGEGDTEAFF.

The CDR3 spells CASSILPVGGRPQHF. The DNA for the CDR3 is TGTGCCAGTAGTATTTTACCAGTCGGGGGTCGGCCCCAGCATTTT. The gene calls are TRBV19 and TRBJ1-5, with D possibly matching TRBD1 (5 bases). Trimming removed 3 bases at V and 9 bases at J, with 18 bases between. The CDR3 runs 15 residues. Germline CDR1 and CDR2: LNHDA and SQIVND (reference sequence).

The genes are TRBV5-1 and TRBJ1-1, with 10 bases aligning to TRBD1. The CDR3 length is 15 residues. The germline V gene has CDR1 SGHRS and CDR2 YFSETQ. Trimming at V came to 0 bases and at J to 5 bases, leaving 4 bases not matched to a gene. In nucleotides, the CDR3 is TGCGCCAGCAGCTTGGTGGGACAGGGGCGGACTGAAGCTTTCTTT. Its protein product is CASSLVGQGRTEAFF. Together with reference TRBV5-1 and TRBJ1-1, the CDR3 gives the full variable domain: KAGVTQTPRYLIKTRGQQVTLSCSPISGHRSVSWYQQTPGQGLQFLFEYFSETQRNKGNFPGRFSGRQFSNSRSEMNVSTLELGDSALYLCASSLVGQGRTEAFFGQGTRLTVV.

In regard to this clone: Different DNA sequences within this sample yield the same CDR3. The chain couples TRBV27 to TRBJ1-1; no clear D. Germline V CDR1 and CDR2: MNHEY, SMNVEV (reference sequence). The CDR3 consists of 13 residues. V was trimmed by 0 bases and J by 2 bases, leaving 4 bases between them. CDR3 sequence reads: CASSLSRNTEAFF. The CDR3 nucleotides read TGTGCCAGCAGTTTATCGAGAAACACTGAAGCTTTCTTT.

This CDR3 is CASSEGHLGNTIYF. The CDR3 DNA is TGTGCCAGCAGTGAAGGGCACCTCGGAAACACCATATATTTT. The V and J genes are TRBV25-1 and TRBJ1-3, with D uncertain. Trimming took off 2 bases at V and 4 bases at J, with 9 bases between the two ends. The CDR3 covers 14 residues. Germline V lookup: CDR1 MGHDK, CDR2 SYGVNS.

The rearrangement uses TRBV7-2 and TRBJ2-7, with a tentative D call TRBD2 (5 bases). The germline gives CDR1 SGHTA, CDR2 FQGNSA. This CDR3 has 15 amino acids. Trimming removed 2 bases at V and 3 bases at J, with 14 bases between. CDR3 DNA: TGTGCCAGCAGCTTATCCCCCGCTGAGGGCTACGAGCAGTACTTC. This codes for CASSLSPAEGYEQYF.